Listed here is a single TCR beta chain. Sample-barcoded 5' priming and a J-beta primer mix drove a second PCR of 7 to 11 cycles. Each CDR3 protein is one row after TCRdb ran MiXCR on the 5' RACE reads. The sample consists of 800,000 or so distinct CDR3 sequences, about half of them appearing once. This entry is derived from a study of blood T cells in healthy people across ages. Trimming at V came to 8 bases and at J to 9 bases, leaving 3 bases not matched to a gene. CDR3 length: 11 residues. CDR1 and CDR2 from the germline V gene are SGHDN and FVKESK. The sequence was collected from an elderly man in good health. V and J are TRBV14 and TRBJ2-1; 8 bases are a match to TRBD1. The sample consisted of blood. The CDR3 bases are TGTGCCAGCGGACAGGGTTTTGAGCAGTTCTTC. Protein product: CASGQGFEQFF.